These 20 T cell receptor beta chains originate from one sample sequenced in a study of blood T cell repertoires in COVID-19. The repertoire was sequenced with immunoSEQ multiplex PCR; TCRdb's copy has only in-frame clones and lacks some. The profile shows approximately 28,000 clones, 88% of them singletons. Sequencing was performed on peripheral blood. The receptors were sampled from a human donor in a cohort sampled during active COVID-19.

The V gene is TRBV5-1, the J gene TRBJ2-5; 12 bases line up with TRBD2. Losses at the gene ends were 5 bases for V and 5 bases for J; bases not matched to a gene: 10. Per the germline V gene, CDR1 is SGHRS and CDR2 is YFSETQ. This CDR3 has 16 residues. The CDR3 region has the DNA TGCGCCAGCAGGGACACCGGGACTAGCGGGCGGGAGACCCAGTACTTC. It specifies CASRDTGTSGRETQYF. The complete variable domain, with remaining parts taken from reference TRBV5-1 and TRBJ2-5, reads KAGVTQTPRYLIKTRGQQVTLSCSPISGHRSVSWYQQTPGQGLQFLFEYFSETQRNKGNFPGRFSGRQFSNSRSEMNVSTLELGDSALYLCASRDTGTSGRETQYFGPGTRLLVL.

V gene TRBV2 combines with J gene TRBJ2-1, with D possibly matching TRBD2 (6 bases). The V end lost 4 bases, the J end lost 6 bases, and 7 bases lay between the germline ends. The CDR3 is made up of 12 amino acids. Germline V gene lookup returns CDR1 SNHLY and CDR2 FYNNEI. The CDR3 sequence: CASSARGNEQFF. CDR3 bases: TGTGCCAGCAGTGCGCGGGGCAATGAGCAGTTCTTC.

The chain's CDR3 is CASRPTGNGQPQHF. The CDR3 DNA follows: TGTGCCAGCAGACCGACAGGGAATGGTCAGCCCCAGCATTTT. The chain has TRBV28 and TRBJ1-5; 7 bases are a match to TRBD1. The CDR3 is 14 residues long. CDR1 is MDHEN, CDR2 SYDVKM, per germline. Trimming took 6 bases from V and 6 from J; bases not matched to a gene: 8. The variable domain in full, with the rest retrieved from reference TRBV28 and TRBJ1-5, is DVKVTQSSRYLVKRTGEKVFLECVQDMDHENMFWYRQDPGLGLRLIYFSYDVKMKEKGDIPEGYSVSREKKERFSLILESASTNQTSMYLCASRPTGNGQPQHFGDGTRLSIL.

This rearrangement joins TRBV10-3 to TRBJ2-1, with 15 bases aligning to TRBD2. The CDR3 has 15 amino acids. V lost 9 bases and J lost 6; bases outside the gene matches: 6. The V gene's germline CDR1 is ENHRY and CDR2 SYGVKD. CDR3 protein: CAIGTSGGTINEQFF. In DNA, the CDR3 is TGTGCCATTGGGACTAGCGGGGGGACAATCAATGAGCAGTTCTTC.

The V and J genes are TRBV10-3 and TRBJ2-7; TRBD2 matches 12 bases. In germline, CDR1 is ENHRY, CDR2 SYGVKD. CDR3 length: 16 residues. J gave up 4 bases and V 8 bases, and 12 bases lay outside the gene matches. CDR3 sequence: CAISGALAGGVYEQYF. CDR3 DNA sequence: TGTGCCATCTCTGGGGCCCTAGCGGGGGGGGTATACGAGCAGTACTTC.

This CDR3 reads CASSQGGVETQYF. The CDR3 DNA reads TGCGCCAGCAGCCAAGGGGGGGTAGAGACCCAGTACTTC. V usage is TRBV4-1 and J usage is TRBJ2-5; D might be TRBD2 (6 bases). Trimming stripped 1 base from V and 4 bases from J, with 7 bases between. CDR3 size: 13 residues. CDR1 is MGHRA, CDR2 YSYEKL, per germline.

This chain links TRBV6-5 with TRBJ2-7, with 11 bases matching TRBD2. The junction had 6 bases not matched to a gene; V was cut back by 6 bases and J by 2 bases. The CDR3 runs to 15 residues. From germline, CDR1 is MNHEY and CDR2 SVGAGI. DNA for the CDR3: TGTGCCAGCAGAACTGGGACTAGCGGTACCTACGAGCAGTACTTC. Translated: CASRTGTSGTYEQYF.

The V call is TRBV5-8, the J call TRBJ1-5; unclear D gene. Germline CDR1 reads SGHTS; CDR2 reads YDEGEE. Deletions cut 5 bases from V and 5 bases from J, with 5 bases between. CDR3 length equals 11 residues. The CDR3 DNA reads as TGTGCCAGCAGTTTATATCAGCCCCAGCATTTT. Amino acid sequence: CASSLYQPQHF.

The CDR3 here is CAWSSWQGQGQPQHF. The DNA of the CDR3 is TGTGCCTGGAGTTCCTGGCAGGGGCAGGGTCAGCCCCAGCATTTT. This chain joins TRBV30 and TRBJ1-5; D might be TRBD1 (6 bases). The CDR3 covers 15 residues. V was cut by 2 bases and J by 6 bases, with 17 bases left in between. Germline values: CDR1 GTSNPN, CDR2 SVGIG (reference sequence).

This chain joins TRBV4-3 and TRBJ2-1, with 8 nucleotides matching TRBD2. CDR3 length equals 17 residues. V lost 4 bases and J lost 5; bases outside the gene matches: 13. Germline CDR1 and CDR2: LGHNA and YSLEER. CDR3 sequence (DNA): TGCGCCAGCAGCCTCCTGCTGACGGGGGGGCCCAACAATGAGCAGTTCTTC. It translates to CASSLLLTGGPNNEQFF.

The chain joins TRBV9 to TRBJ2-2, with 10 bases matching TRBD2. CDR1 is SGDLS, CDR2 YYNGEE, per germline. The CDR3 runs 17 residues. After removal of 6 bases from V and 0 bases from J, the junction contained 8 bases not matched to a gene. CDR3 nucleotide sequence: TGTGCCAGCACCCCGACTAGCGGGCGAACGAACACCGGGGAGCTGTTTTTT. It specifies CASTPTSGRTNTGELFF.

V gene TRBV4-1 combines with J gene TRBJ2-7; possibly TRBD2 for D (6 bases). V was clipped by 0 bases and J by 1 base, with 16 bases between them. Germline loops: CDR1 MGHRA, CDR2 YSYEKL. The CDR3 spans 17 residues. DNA for the CDR3: TGCGCCAGCAGCCAAGAAGGGGCAGGGACTGGGTCCTACGAGCAGTACTTC. Translating gives CASSQEGAGTGSYEQYF.

The rearrangement links TRBV7-9 to TRBJ1-2, with 7 nucleotides matching TRBD1. V shed 5 bases, J shed 8 bases, and the junction held 11 bases outside the gene matches. CDR3 length equals 14 residues. Germline V gene data show CDR1 as SEHNR and CDR2 as FQNEAQ (reference sequence). DNA for the CDR3: TGTGCCAGCAGCCCGAGCCCCGGGACAGTGGGCTACACCTTC. Residues: CASSPSPGTVGYTF.

The V call is TRBV7-9, the J call TRBJ2-1; 11 nucleotides agree with TRBD2. V lost 5 bases, J lost 7 bases, and 7 bases stayed unmatched. Germline V gene data show CDR1 as SEHNR and CDR2 as FQNEAQ (reference sequence). The CDR3 extends over 15 amino acids. CDR3 bases: TGTGCCAGCAGCCTCCTAGCGGGGGGAGTGAATGAGCAGTTCTTC. Its translation: CASSLLAGGVNEQFF.

CDR3 residues: CASSPSGGLLEKLFF. CDR3 nucleotide sequence: TGTGCCAGCTCACCGTCGGGGGGACTCCTCGAAAAACTGTTTTTT. The V gene is TRBV18, the J gene TRBJ1-4, with a possible D match to TRBD1 (5 bases). This CDR3 is built from 15 residues. Deletions cut 3 bases from V and 8 bases from J, with 16 bases between. Per the germline V gene, CDR1 is KGHSH and CDR2 is LQKENI.

V and J are TRBV18 and TRBJ2-5; the match to TRBD1 covers 8 bases. Germline CDR1 and CDR2: KGHSH and LQKENI. Trimming took 0 bases from V and 4 from J; bases not matched to a gene: 7. The CDR3 is made up of 16 amino acids. The CDR3 sequence is CASSPPHDRGRETQYF. The DNA for the CDR3 is TGTGCCAGCTCACCACCGCATGACAGGGGCCGAGAGACCCAGTACTTC.

The chain uses TRBV7-2 and TRBJ2-3; 11 nucleotides align to TRBD2. Germline assignment: CDR1 SGHTA and CDR2 FQGNSA. The CDR3 length is 18 residues. V was pared by 1 base and J by 2 bases, with 8 bases of the junction left unmatched. CDR3 amino acids: CASSLEGLAGGPTDTQYF. The CDR3 DNA sequence: TGTGCCAGCAGCTTAGAAGGGCTAGCGGGGGGTCCCACAGATACGCAGTATTTT.

The chain joins TRBV12-3 or TRBV12-4 to TRBJ2-5; D call uncertain. The germline V and J ends were trimmed by 5 bases and 5 bases, with 6 bases remaining between them. The length of the CDR3 is 11 residues. The CDR3 sequence: CASSTVETQYF. DNA for the CDR3: TGTGCCAGCAGTACGGTGGAGACCCAGTACTTC.

The V gene is TRBV9, the J gene TRBJ2-3; TRBD2 matches at 9 bases. The CDR3 loop spans 16 amino acids. V dropped 3 bases and J dropped 3; count of bases not matched to a gene: 8. CDR1 and CDR2 from the germline V gene are SGDLS and YYNGEE. The CDR3 sequence is CASSAGGGVVTDTQYF. The CDR3 DNA follows: TGTGCCAGCAGCGCCGGCGGGGGGGTTGTAACAGATACGCAGTATTTT.

CDR3 in amino acids: CASSLDPGRDTEAFF. The DNA for the CDR3 is TGTGCCAGCAGCCTTGACCCGGGTCGGGACACTGAAGCTTTCTTT. J is TRBJ1-1 and V is TRBV9; D is ambiguous. Deletions cut 4 bases from V and 3 bases from J, with 16 bases between. The germline V gene encodes CDR1 SGDLS and CDR2 YYNGEE. The CDR3 is made up of 15 amino acids.